This T cell receptor (beta chain) was recorded in a study of T cell repertoires in cytomegalovirus infection. This clonotype was observed many times. This CDR3 is 14 amino acids long. Trimming cost V 3 bases and J 2 bases, with 9 bases left between them. CDR1 and CDR2 (germline): SGHTA, FQGNSA. TCRdb fed the reads into MiXCR, producing one record per CDR3 protein. Seen here are about 490,000 distinct CDR3 sequences, 26% observed once, and the top ten hold 13%. Input material: PBMCs. This TCR was sampled from a human donor in good health (CMV status not recorded). Some clones in this sample may be carry-over from other donors' samples. The chain has TRBV7-2 and TRBJ2-3, with a possible D match to TRBD2 (5 bases). The chain's CDR3 is CASSLSGVTDTQYF. The CDR3 region has the DNA TGTGCCAGCAGCTTGAGCGGAGTCACAGATACGCAGTATTTT.